The rows below give T cell receptor beta chains drawn from one sample of a study of blood T cell repertoires in COVID-19. Clones were read by immunoSEQ multiplex PCR, and TCRdb kept only the in-frame ones, dropping some. The sample has about 300,000 clones, around 92% seen once. The sequenced sample consisted of PBMCs or T cells enriched from blood (not recorded which). All receptors come from a woman in her forties or fifties who had been exposed to COVID-19. CDR3s include the opening cysteine and the closing phenylalanine or tryptophan. A D gene is named only where the DNA matches it firmly. Rows may omit the clone size; those that give it use once, few, many or a size class.

TRBJ2-2 NA NA TRBV6-2/TRBV6-3 TGTGCCAGCAGTCGGGCCCTGACAAGGGGTACCGGGGAGCTGTTTTTT CASSRALTRGTGELFF
TRBJ2-1 NA NA TRBV11-3 TGTGCCAGCAGCGCGTTCGGACAGAGCAACAATGAGCAGTTCTTC CASSAFGQSNNEQFF
TRBJ1-5 NA NA TRBV19 TGTGCCAGTAGTATAGTGACTTATAGCAATCAGCCCCAGCATTTT CASSIVTYSNQPQHF
TRBJ2-3 NA NA TRBV9 TGTGCCAGCAGCGTAGGCCCCGAGCCAACAGATACGCAGTATTTT CASSVGPEPTDTQYF
TRBJ1-6 NA few TRBV28 TGTGCCAGCAATCCCGGACGGGGAGGGTTCTCCCAATCACCCCTCCACTTT CASNPGRGGFSQSPLHF
TRBJ1-5 NA NA TRBV24-1 TGTGCCACCAGTGGTACAGGGCGGCCCTCTTATAGCAATCAGCCCCAGCATTTT CATSGTGRPSYSNQPQHF
TRBJ1-5 NA NA TRBV10-2 TGCGCCAGCAGTAACTATCGCGGGCCCCAGCATTTT CASSNYRGPQHF
TRBJ2-1 TRBD2 NA TRBV5-6 TGTGCCAGCAGGTCCGTAGCGGGGGGCCGCTACAATGAGCAGTTCTTC CASRSVAGGRYNEQFF
TRBJ2-5 TRBD2 NA TRBV3-1/TRBV3-2 TGTGCCAGCAGCCAAGGAGGCGGGGGGGCGGAGACCCAGTACTTC CASSQGGGGAETQYF
TRBJ2-5 NA NA TRBV19 TGTGCCAGTAAGGATCTCGGGGGAGTTGAGACCCAGTACTTC CASKDLGGVETQYF
TRBJ2-3 NA NA TRBV2 TGTGCCAGCAGTGCCGGGAGTCAGACAGATACGCAGTATTTT CASSAGSQTDTQYF
TRBJ1-1 TRBD1 NA TRBV6-5 TGTGCCAGCAGGACTCAGGGGGCTCCCTACACTGAAGCTTTCTTT CASRTQGAPYTEAFF
TRBJ1-1 TRBD1 NA TRBV5-1 TGCGCCAGCAGCTTGGTACAGGGGGCCGACACTGAAGCTTTCTTT CASSLVQGADTEAFF
TRBJ1-1 TRBD1 few TRBV5-1 TGCGCCAGCAGCATATCACAGGGGATTCGCACTGAAGCTTTCTTT CASSISQGIRTEAFF
TRBJ2-3 NA NA TRBV25-1 TGTGCCAGCGGCCAGAGCACAGATACGCAGTATTTT CASGQSTDTQYF
TRBJ1-1 NA NA TRBV19 TGTGCCAGTAGTATCGGGAACACTGAAGCTTTCTTT CASSIGNTEAFF
TRBJ2-3 NA once TRBV7-8 TGTGCCAGCAGCTTAGCGCGGACTACTTACGATACGCAGTATTTT CASSLARTTYDTQYF
TRBJ2-2 NA once TRBV30 TGTGCCTGGAGCCAGGGAATCGTCAGCACCGGGGAGCTGTTTTTT CAWSQGIVSTGELFF
TRBJ2-5 TRBD2 NA TRBV15 TGTGCCACCAGCAGAGAAACCCCGGGACTACTCCAAGAGACCCAGTACTTC CATSRETPGLLQETQYF
TRBJ1-3 NA NA TRBV9 TGTGCCAGCAGCGTACTACCGAGCTCTGGAAACACCATATATTTT CASSVLPSSGNTIYF
TRBJ2-3 TRBD2 NA TRBV6-2/TRBV6-3 TGTGCCAGCAGTTACTTTGGGGGGGGCACAGATACGCAGTATTTT CASSYFGGGTDTQYF
TRBJ1-2 NA NA TRBV7-2 TGTGCCAGCAAAGTCGGGGGGGGCGTCTATGGCTACACCTTC CASKVGGGVYGYTF
TRBJ2-7 NA few TRBV9 TGTGCCAGCAGCCCACGACAAGAACGGGGCGAGCAGTACTTC CASSPRQERGEQYF
TRBJ2-3 TRBD2 NA TRBV7-9 TGTGCCAGCAGCTTACCGACTAGCGGGGGTACAGATACGCAGTATTTT CASSLPTSGGTDTQYF
TRBJ2-7 NA NA TRBV6-1 TGTGCCAGCAGTGAGCTCCCGAGCGTCTACGAGCAGTACTTC CASSELPSVYEQYF
TRBJ1-6 TRBD1 NA TRBV28 TGTGCCAGCAGTTTGGACAGGGGAGAGAATTCACCCCTCCACTTT CASSLDRGENSPLHF
TRBJ2-2 NA NA TRBV19 TGTGCCAGTCTCCAGCAGGGGGGCACCGGGGAGCTGTTTTTT CASLQQGGTGELFF
TRBJ2-2 NA NA TRBV9 TGTGCCAGCAGCGCGACAGGGAACACCGGGGAGCTGTTTTTT CASSATGNTGELFF
TRBJ2-1 TRBD1 NA TRBV9 TGTGCCAGCAGCGTAGCGGGACAGGGGGCTCGTGAGCAGTTCTTC CASSVAGQGAREQFF
TRBJ2-3 NA many TRBV29-1 TGCAGCGTTGTAAATTATCTGAGGGCCGGGGAGATCACAGATACGCAGTATTTT CSVVNYLRAGEITDTQYF
TRBJ2-7 TRBD1 NA TRBV5-1 TGCGCCAGCAGCTTGTCTATTCAGGGGGTCTACGAGCAGTACTTC CASSLSIQGVYEQYF
TRBJ1-1 NA NA TRBV7-9 TGTGCCAGCAGCCGCAGGGCGATGAACACTGAAGCTTTCTTT CASSRRAMNTEAFF
TRBJ1-5 NA NA TRBV7-2 TGTGCCAGCAGCTTATCAACCGGGGTCAGCAATCAGCCCCAGCATTTT CASSLSTGVSNQPQHF
TRBJ1-5 NA NA TRBV12-3/TRBV12-4 TGTGCCAGCAGGGGCTCGTCGCCCCAGCATTTT CASRGSSPQHF
TRBJ2-1 NA NA TRBV11-2 TGTGCCAGCAGCCAGGTTACGGGACACGCCAATGAGCAGTTCTTC CASSQVTGHANEQFF
TRBJ1-5 NA NA TRBV6-8 TGTGCCGGGGGACTTAGCAATCAGCCCCAGCATTTT CAGGLSNQPQHF
TRBJ2-7 TRBD1 NA TRBV2 TGTGCCAGCAGGGACAGGGGGAACTCCTACGAGCAGTACTTC CASRDRGNSYEQYF
TRBJ2-2 NA NA TRBV6-5 TGTGCCAGCAGTTACCGCCAGGTTTGGACCGGGGGGCTGTTTTTT CASSYRQVWTGGLFF
TRBJ2-7 NA NA TRBV12-3/TRBV12-4 TGTGCCAGCAGTCTTACCTACGAGCAGTACTTC CASSLTYEQYF
TRBJ1-2 TRBD1 NA TRBV20-1 TGCAGTGCTAGTGAAACAGGGGGGTATGGCTACACCTTC CSASETGGYGYTF
TRBJ2-2 NA few TRBV28 TGTGCCAGCAGTAAACAGGGCGGGAGAACCGGGGAGCTGTTTTTT CASSKQGGRTGELFF
TRBJ2-1 TRBD2 NA TRBV5-1 TGCGCCAGCAGCTTGAGGCCTGGGAGGGATGAGCAGTTCTTC CASSLRPGRDEQFF
TRBJ1-2 TRBD1 NA TRBV18 TGTGCCAGCTCACCGGACAGGGCCTATGGCTACACCTTC CASSPDRAYGYTF
TRBJ2-1 NA once TRBV12-3/TRBV12-4 TGTGCCAGCAGTTTAACTAGTTTCCAGTTCTTC CASSLTSFQFF
TRBJ2-1 NA NA TRBV7-2 TGTGCCAGCAGCAAAGGCGGCAGGGGTGGCGATGAGCAGTTCTTC CASSKGGRGGDEQFF
TRBJ2-1 TRBD1 NA TRBV7-9 TGTGCCAGCAGCTTAGGGGGGACAGGGTCAACGGGTGAGCAGTTCTTC CASSLGGTGSTGEQFF
TRBJ1-1 NA once TRBV6-5 TGTGCCAACGGGGTCGCGAACACTGAAGCTTTCTTT CANGVANTEAFF
TRBJ1-1 TRBD1 NA TRBV27 TGTGCCAGCAGGAGGGACAGCCCGGCTGAAGCTTTCTTT CASRRDSPAEAFF
TRBJ1-5 TRBD1 NA TRBV2 TGTGCCAGCAGTTCTACCTGGACAGGGAGCAGCAATCAGCCCCAGCATTTT CASSSTWTGSSNQPQHF
TRBJ2-7 TRBD2 NA TRBV19 TGTGCCAGTAGTATAGATTGGAGTAGCGGGGGGCCGTCCTACGAGCAGTACTTC CASSIDWSSGGPSYEQYF
TRBJ2-1 TRBD2 NA TRBV19 TGTGCCACCACCCCAGGGCGGGGGGGTATAGGAAGTGAGCAGTTCTTC CATTPGRGGIGSEQFF
TRBJ1-5 NA NA TRBV2 TGTGCCAGCAGTGGTGGTCCAGGGCGCAATCAGCCCCAGCATTTT CASSGGPGRNQPQHF
TRBJ2-1 TRBD2 NA TRBV7-2 TGTGCCAGCAGCTCGGGGCGTCGCAGCGGGGCTCATGAGCAGTTCTTC CASSSGRRSGAHEQFF
TRBJ2-7 TRBD1 NA TRBV7-2 TGTGCCGCAAAAAGATACCCTGGACAGGCATGGTACTACGAGCAGTACTTC CAAKRYPGQAWYYEQYF
TRBJ1-5 NA NA TRBV2 TGTGCCAGCCGTTTTGATCAGCCCCAGCATTTT CASRFDQPQHF
TRBJ2-3 NA NA TRBV9 TGTGCCAGCAGCGCGGACGGACACGAGGAAGATACGCAGTATTTT CASSADGHEEDTQYF
TRBJ1-1 NA NA TRBV19 TGTGCCAGTAGTTCGCAGGGGTTAGGCACTGAAGCTTTCTTT CASSSQGLGTEAFF
TRBJ2-7 TRBD1 few TRBV18 TGTGCCAGCTCACCACTCTCCGGGACAGGGTTACTCGAGCAGTACTTC CASSPLSGTGLLEQYF